The 4 T cell receptor beta chains listed next were all sequenced from one sample in a study of post-analysis software for immune sequencing data. Study results and limitations: Patients had higher frequencies than controls of about five TRBV segments, including TRBV5-6, TRBV5-1 and TRBV20-1.

No cognate antigen is known for these TCRs. Unique molecular identifiers featured in each of the TCR beta cDNA libraries. TCRdb re-derived calls from the PCR reads in MiXCR, one entry per CDR3 protein. The table includes 170,000 or so distinct CDR3 sequences, approximately 31% detected once. Sequenced input: blood. The source of these receptors is a girl under 18 with multiple sclerosis.

This clonotype was seen more than once but under ten times. The chain carries TRBV5-1 and TRBJ2-1, with a tentative D call TRBD1 (6 bases). Germline V gene lookup returns CDR1 SGHRS and CDR2 YFSETQ. Trimming stripped 4 bases from V and 8 bases from J, with 16 bases between. The CDR3 covers 14 residues. CDR3 sequence (DNA): TGCGCCAGCAGCCTTGGGGGCCTTGGCGATGAGCAGTTCTTC. Translated, it gives CASSLGGLGDEQFF.

The chain uses TRBV11-2 and TRBJ1-4, with D perhaps TRBD1 (5 bases). The CDR3 totals 14 residues. V lost 2 bases and J lost 2, with 6 bases in between. Germline V gene data show CDR1 as SGHAT and CDR2 as FQNNGV. CDR3 nucleotides: TGTGCCAGCAGCTTATGGGGCACTAATGAAAAACTGTTTTTT. It encodes CASSLWGTNEKLFF.

This clonotype was picked up many times. The chain uses TRBV5-6 and TRBJ2-7; D remains ambiguous. With 3 bases removed from V and 6 bases from J, the gap between germline ends came to 13 bases. The CDR3 consists of 13 residues. Germline values: CDR1 SGHDT, CDR2 YYEEEE. DNA for the CDR3: TGTGCCAGCAGCTCCGCCCTAGGCGGCGAGCAGTACTTC. Translated: CASSSALGGEQYF.

A note on this clonotype: At one boundary the junction diverges from the germline segment, which might be a read error. The chain employs TRBV10-3 and TRBJ2-5, with TRBD2 matching 13 bases. Germline values: CDR1 ENHRY, CDR2 SYGVKD. The CDR3 covers 16 residues. The CDR3 region has the DNA TGTGTCATCAGTGAGGGGACTAGCGGGACCGGGGAGACCCAGTACTTC. It specifies CVISEGTSGTGETQYF.